The clone carrying this T cell receptor beta chain was counted many times. Its antigen is unknown. Using a J-beta primer mix together with a sample-barcoded 5' primer, a second PCR was run for about 6 to 12 cycles. TCRdb reprocessed the 5' RACE reads with MiXCR, giving one entry per CDR3 protein. The sample holds hundreds of thousands of distinct CDR3 sequences, about 30% seen once. This specimen belongs to a study of blood T cells in healthy people across ages. Study findings and constraints: Considered underestimates were the diversity estimates obtained from one million T cells.

The sequenced sample was blood. The TCR was taken from a woman older than 75 in good health.

The CDR3 sequence is CASSKNLNLGTKANYGYTF. The CDR3 coding sequence is TGTGCCAGCAGCAAAAATTTAAACCTTGGGACCAAAGCTAACTATGGCTACACCTTC. This chain joins TRBV6-2 or TRBV6-3 and TRBJ1-2, with a weak D call TRBD1 (5 bases). The CDR3 covers 19 residues. V was clipped by 6 bases and J by 0 bases, with 26 bases between them. Germline CDR1 MNHEY, CDR2 SVGEGT.